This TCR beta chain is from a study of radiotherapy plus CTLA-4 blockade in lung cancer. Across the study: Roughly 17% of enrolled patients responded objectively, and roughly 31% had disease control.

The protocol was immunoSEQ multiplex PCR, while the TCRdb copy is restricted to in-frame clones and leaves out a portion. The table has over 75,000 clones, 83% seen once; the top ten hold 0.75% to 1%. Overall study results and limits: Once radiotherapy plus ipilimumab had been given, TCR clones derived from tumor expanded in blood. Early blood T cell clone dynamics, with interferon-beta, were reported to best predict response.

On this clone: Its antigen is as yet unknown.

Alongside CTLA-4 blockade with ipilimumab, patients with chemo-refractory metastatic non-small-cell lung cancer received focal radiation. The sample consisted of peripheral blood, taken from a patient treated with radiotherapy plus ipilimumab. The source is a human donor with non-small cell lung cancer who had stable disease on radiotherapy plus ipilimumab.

CDR3 residues: CASSFIAGTGGYEQYF. CDR3 in DNA: TGTGCCAGCAGTTTTATCGCTGGGACAGGGGGCTACGAGCAGTACTTC. The chain links TRBV28 to TRBJ2-7, with TRBD1 matching 11 bases. CDR3 length: 16 amino acids. Germline assignment: CDR1 MDHEN and CDR2 SYDVKM. After removal of 3 bases from V and 3 bases from J, the junction contained 7 bases not matched to a gene.